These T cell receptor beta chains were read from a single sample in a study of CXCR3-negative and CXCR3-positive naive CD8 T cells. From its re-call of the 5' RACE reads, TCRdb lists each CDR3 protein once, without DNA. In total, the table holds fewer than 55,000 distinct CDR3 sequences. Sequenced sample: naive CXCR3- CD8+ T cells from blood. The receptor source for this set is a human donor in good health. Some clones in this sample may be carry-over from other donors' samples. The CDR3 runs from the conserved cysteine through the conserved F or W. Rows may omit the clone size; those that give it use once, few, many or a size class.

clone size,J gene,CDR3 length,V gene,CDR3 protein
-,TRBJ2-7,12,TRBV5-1,CASSPLGGEQYF
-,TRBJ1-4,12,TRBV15,CATSPGAEKLFF
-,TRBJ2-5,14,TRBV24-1,CATSDLPGGETQYF
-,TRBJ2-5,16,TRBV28,CASSNLSRGHRETQYF
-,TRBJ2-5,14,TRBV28,CASSPGLAAAAQYF
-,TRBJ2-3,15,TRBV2,CASSFLKLATDTQYF
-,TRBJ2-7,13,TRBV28,CASNRQGSYEQYF
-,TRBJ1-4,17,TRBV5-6,CASSLAGQGLANEKLFF
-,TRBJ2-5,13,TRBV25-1,CASSWSAAETQYF
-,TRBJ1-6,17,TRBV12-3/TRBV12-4,CASSPEQGAPLNSPLHF
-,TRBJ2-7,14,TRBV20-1,CSAREGSSYYEQYF
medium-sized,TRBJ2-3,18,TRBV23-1,CASSQSLGAPSGTDTQYF
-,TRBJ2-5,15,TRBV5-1,CASSLGDGRQETQYF
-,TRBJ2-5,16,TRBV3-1,CASSQILGQGTETQYF
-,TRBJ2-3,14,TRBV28,CASSFPAAGATQYF
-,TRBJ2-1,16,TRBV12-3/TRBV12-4,CASSLAGLADDNEQFF
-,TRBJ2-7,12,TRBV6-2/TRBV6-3,CASGDTAYEQYF
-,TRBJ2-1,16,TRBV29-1,CSVGQGDWVLDNEQFF
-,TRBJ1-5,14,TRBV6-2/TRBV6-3,CASSQDIENQPQRF
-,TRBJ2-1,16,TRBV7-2,CASSLETVRSYNEQFF
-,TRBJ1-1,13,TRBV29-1,CSVEDDNAWLAFF
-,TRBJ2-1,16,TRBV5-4,CASSLGGGGSYNEQFF
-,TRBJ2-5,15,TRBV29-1,CSVETGGDLQETQYF
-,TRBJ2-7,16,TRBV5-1,CASSLAAWEDTWEQYF
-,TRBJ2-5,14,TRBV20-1,CSAGKTGTQETQYF
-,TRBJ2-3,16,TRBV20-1,CSADRGRGGNSYTQYF
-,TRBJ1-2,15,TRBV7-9,CASSPGSLRGHGYTF
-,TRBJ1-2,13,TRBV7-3,CASGPDQTRGYTF
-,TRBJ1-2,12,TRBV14,CASSQGSRGYTF
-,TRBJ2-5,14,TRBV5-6,CASSLVGDGETQYF
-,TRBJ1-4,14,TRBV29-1,CSVAKGDGGVKLFF
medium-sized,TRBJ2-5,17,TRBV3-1,CASSQGIRDTDQETQYF
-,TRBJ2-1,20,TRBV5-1,CASSLGNNSGGLSSYNEQFF
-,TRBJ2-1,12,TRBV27,CASSFGLSEQFF
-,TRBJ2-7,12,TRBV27,CASSPSGYEQYF
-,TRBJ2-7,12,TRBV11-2,CASSLEAYEQYF
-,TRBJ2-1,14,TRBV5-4,CATTRGDTYNEQFF
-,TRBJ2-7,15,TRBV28,CASSLVEEPSYEQYF
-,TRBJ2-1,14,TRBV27,CASTSSARGREQFF
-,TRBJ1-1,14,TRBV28,CASSATGLALEAFF
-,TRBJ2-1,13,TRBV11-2,CASRAPPYNEQFF
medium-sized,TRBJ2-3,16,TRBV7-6,CASSPSGRGSTDTQYF
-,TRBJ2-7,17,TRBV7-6,CASSHGQGAGLSYEQYF
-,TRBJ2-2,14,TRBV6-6,CASSPDTETGELFF
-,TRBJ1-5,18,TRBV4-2,CASSHPDRDRGEDQPQHF
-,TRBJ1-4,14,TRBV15,CATSRDFDSEKLFF
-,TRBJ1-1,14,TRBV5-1,CASSLEAAYTEAFF
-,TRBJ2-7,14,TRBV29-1,CSVEQAASADEQYF
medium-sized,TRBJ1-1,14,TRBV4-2,CASSQEGVNTEAFF
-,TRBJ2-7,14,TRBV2,CASSLPSGLYEQYF